This paragraph covers one T cell receptor beta chain sequence. Its target is unknown. Germline V CDR1 and CDR2: LGHNA, YSLEER. Trimming removed 1 base from V and 1 base from J, with 13 bases in between. The CDR3 length is 16 residues. This sample was included in a study of cytomegalovirus exposure and HLA in healthy donors. PCR used 60 Vbeta primers and 13 Jbeta primers. TCRdb's table, derived via immunoSEQ multiplex PCR, lists solely in-frame clones and lacks some. Its table records around 100,000 clones. Study-level points and caveats: In an earlier analysis, about 87% or about 30%: the productive usage of most TCR beta V segments.

The chain recombines TRBV4-3 with TRBJ1-1; maybe TRBD1 (5 bases). What was sequenced was PBMCs. The origin of this receptor is a man in his fifties in good health and CMV-seronegative. CDR3 nucleotides: TGCGCCAGCAGCCAAGGCTCGGGGGTCTCGAACACTGAAGCTTTCTTT. Its protein is CASSQGSGVSNTEAFF.